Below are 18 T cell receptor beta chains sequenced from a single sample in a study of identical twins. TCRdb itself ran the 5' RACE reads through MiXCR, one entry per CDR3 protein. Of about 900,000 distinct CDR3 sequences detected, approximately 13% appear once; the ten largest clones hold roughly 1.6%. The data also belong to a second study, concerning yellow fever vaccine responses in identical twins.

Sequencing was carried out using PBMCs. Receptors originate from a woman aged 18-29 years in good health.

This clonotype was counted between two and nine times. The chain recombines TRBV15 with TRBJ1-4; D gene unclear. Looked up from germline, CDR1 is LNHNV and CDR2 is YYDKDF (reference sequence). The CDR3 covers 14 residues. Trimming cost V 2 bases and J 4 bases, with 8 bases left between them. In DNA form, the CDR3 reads TGTGCCACCAGCAGATTAGCCATTAATGAAAAACTGTTTTTT. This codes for CATSRLAINEKLFF.

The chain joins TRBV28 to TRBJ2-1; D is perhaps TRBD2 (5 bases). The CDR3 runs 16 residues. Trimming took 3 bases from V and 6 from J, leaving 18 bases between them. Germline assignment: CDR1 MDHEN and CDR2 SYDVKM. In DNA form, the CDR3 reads TGTGCCAGCAGTTTCGGGATGGGCTTGGGGTTCAATGAGCAGTTCTTC. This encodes CASSFGMGLGFNEQFF.

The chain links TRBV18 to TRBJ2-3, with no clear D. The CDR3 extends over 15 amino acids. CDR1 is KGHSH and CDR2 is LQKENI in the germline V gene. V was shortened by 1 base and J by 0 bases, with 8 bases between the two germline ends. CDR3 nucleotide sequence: TGTGCCAGCTCACCACTTGTTACTAGCACAGATACGCAGTATTTT. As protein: CASSPLVTSTDTQYF.

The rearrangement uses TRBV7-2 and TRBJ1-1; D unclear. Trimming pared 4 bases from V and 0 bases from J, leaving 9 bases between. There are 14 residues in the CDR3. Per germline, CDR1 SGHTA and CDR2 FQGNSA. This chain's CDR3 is CASSSGNMNTEAFF. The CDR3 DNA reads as TGTGCCAGCAGCTCGGGCAACATGAACACTGAAGCTTTCTTT.

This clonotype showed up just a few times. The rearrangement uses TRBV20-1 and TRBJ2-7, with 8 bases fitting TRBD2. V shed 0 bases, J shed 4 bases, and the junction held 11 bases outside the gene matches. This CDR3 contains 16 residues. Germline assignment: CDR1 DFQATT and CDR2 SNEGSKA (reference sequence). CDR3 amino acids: CSARDITREGLYEQYF. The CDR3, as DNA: TGCAGTGCTAGAGATATTACCCGGGAGGGCCTTTACGAGCAGTACTTC.

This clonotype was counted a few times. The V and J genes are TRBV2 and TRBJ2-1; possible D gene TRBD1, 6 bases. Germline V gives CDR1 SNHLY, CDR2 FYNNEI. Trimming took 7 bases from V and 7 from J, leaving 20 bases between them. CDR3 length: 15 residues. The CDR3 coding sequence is TGTGCCAGCAAACAACAGGGTAGAAGTATGAATGAGCAGTTCTTC. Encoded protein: CASKQQGRSMNEQFF.

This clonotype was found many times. The CDR3 region is CASSLGEPNEQFF. The CDR3 coding sequence is TGCGCCAGCAGCTTGGGAGAGCCCAATGAGCAGTTCTTC. This chain joins TRBV5-1 and TRBJ2-1, with D hard to call. Germline lookup yields CDR1 SGHRS and CDR2 YFSETQ. This CDR3 has 13 residues. The ends were cut back, 0 bases at V and 6 bases at J, with 7 bases in the middle.

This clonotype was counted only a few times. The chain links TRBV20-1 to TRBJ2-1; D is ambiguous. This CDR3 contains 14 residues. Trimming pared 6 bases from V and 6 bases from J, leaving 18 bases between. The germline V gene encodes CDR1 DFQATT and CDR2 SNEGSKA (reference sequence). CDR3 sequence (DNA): TGCAGTGCGCCCGAAGACAAATTTTTCAATGAGCAGTTCTTC. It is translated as CSAPEDKFFNEQFF.

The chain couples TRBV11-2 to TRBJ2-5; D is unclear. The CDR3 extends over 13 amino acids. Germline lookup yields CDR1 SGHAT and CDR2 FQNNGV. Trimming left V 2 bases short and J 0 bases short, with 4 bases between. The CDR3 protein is CASSLRNQETQYF. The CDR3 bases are TGTGCCAGCAGCTTAAGGAACCAAGAGACCCAGTACTTC.

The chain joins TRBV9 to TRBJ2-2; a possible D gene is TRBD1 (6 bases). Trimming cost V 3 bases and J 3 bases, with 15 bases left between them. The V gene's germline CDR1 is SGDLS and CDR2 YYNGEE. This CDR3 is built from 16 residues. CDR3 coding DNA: TGTGCCAGCAGCGCTCTCAGGGGTAGGGACACCGGGGAGCTGTTTTTT. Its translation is CASSALRGRDTGELFF.

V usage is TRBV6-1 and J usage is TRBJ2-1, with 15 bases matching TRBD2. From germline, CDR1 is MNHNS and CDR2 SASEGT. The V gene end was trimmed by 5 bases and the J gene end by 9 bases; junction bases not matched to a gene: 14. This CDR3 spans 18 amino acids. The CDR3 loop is CASSRDTTGLAGGGEQFF. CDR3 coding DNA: TGTGCCAGCAGTAGAGACACAACGGGACTAGCGGGGGGAGGTGAGCAGTTCTTC.

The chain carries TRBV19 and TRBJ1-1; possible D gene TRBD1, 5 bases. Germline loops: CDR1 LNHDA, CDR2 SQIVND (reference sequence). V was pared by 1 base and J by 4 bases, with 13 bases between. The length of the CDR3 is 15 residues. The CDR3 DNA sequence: TGTGCCAGTAGTATAGGGTCAGGGTACGGCACTGAAGCTTTCTTT. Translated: CASSIGSGYGTEAFF.

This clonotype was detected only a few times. CDR3 residues: CASSQLPSLNQYEQYV. The CDR3 DNA follows: TGCGCCAGCAGCCAACTACCTAGCCTTAACCAATACGAGCAGTACGTC. The chain is built from TRBV4-1 and TRBJ2-7; a possible D gene is TRBD2 (5 bases). The CDR3 is made up of 16 amino acids. CDR1 and CDR2 (germline): MGHRA, YSYEKL. The V end lost 2 bases, the J end lost 4 bases, and 18 bases lay between the germline ends.

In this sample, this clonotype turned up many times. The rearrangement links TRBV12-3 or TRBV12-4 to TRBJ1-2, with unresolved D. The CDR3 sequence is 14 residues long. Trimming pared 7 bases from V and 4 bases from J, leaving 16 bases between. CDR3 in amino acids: CASTFGRLSYGYTF. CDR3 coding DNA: TGTGCCAGCACCTTCGGACGGCTCTCCTATGGCTACACCTTC.

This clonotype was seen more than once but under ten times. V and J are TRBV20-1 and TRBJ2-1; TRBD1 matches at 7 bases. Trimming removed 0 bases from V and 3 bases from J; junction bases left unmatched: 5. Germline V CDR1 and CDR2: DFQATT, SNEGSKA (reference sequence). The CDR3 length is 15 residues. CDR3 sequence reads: CSARDLGQIYNEQFF. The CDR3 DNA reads TGCAGTGCTAGAGATCTGGGACAGATCTACAATGAGCAGTTCTTC.

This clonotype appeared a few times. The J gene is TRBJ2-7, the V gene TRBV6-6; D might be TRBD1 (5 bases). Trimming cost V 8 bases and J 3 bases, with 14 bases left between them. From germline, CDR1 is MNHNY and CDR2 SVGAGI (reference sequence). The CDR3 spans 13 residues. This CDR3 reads CASEVGRGYEQYF. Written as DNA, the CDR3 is TGTGCCAGCGAGGTGGGAAGGGGCTACGAGCAGTACTTC.

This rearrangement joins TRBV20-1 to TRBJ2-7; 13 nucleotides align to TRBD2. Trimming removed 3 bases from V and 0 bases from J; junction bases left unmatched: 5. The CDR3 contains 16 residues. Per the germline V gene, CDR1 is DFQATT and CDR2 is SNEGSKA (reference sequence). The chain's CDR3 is CSASPGLAGSSYEQYV. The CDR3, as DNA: TGCAGTGCTAGTCCGGGACTAGCGGGGAGCTCCTACGAGCAGTACGTC.

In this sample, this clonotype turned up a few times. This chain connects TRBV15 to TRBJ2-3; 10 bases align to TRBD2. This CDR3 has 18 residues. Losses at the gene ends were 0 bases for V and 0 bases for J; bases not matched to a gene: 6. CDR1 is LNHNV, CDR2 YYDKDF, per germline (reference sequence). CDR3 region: CATSREATSGFSTDTQYF. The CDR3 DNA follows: TGTGCCACCAGCAGAGAAGCGACTAGCGGGTTCAGCACAGATACGCAGTATTTT.